Listed below are T cell receptor beta chains from one sample, sequenced in a study of shared clonotypes between healthy human individuals. Profiling relied on immunoSEQ multiplex PCR, and the TCRdb table lists in-frame clones only, not all of them. The sample contains some 2.1 million clones, about 95% of which appear only once. Sequenced material: naive CD8+ T cells sorted from blood. These receptors were collected from a man aged 18 to 30 in good health. Each CDR3 is given with its conserved first and last residue. Each record gives: J gene, V gene, CDR3 protein.

TRBJ2-5 | TRBV7-9 | CASSLEYDIQETQYF
TRBJ1-6 | TRBV7-2 | CASSSSVTDLYNSPLHF
TRBJ2-1 | TRBV27 | CASSSSGRSSYNEQFF
TRBJ2-3 | TRBV7-8 | CASSLVLAGGPVLTDTQYF
TRBJ1-5 | TRBV19 | CASIPGTADSNQPQHF
TRBJ2-4 | TRBV4-1 | CASSQEPWDTLAKNIQYF
TRBJ2-1 | TRBV6-5 | CASSMPSGGVDEQFF
TRBJ2-1 | TRBV4-1 | CASSQTSGPNYNEQFF
TRBJ2-1 | TRBV7-8 | CASSLSGGGEFF
TRBJ2-7 | TRBV5-6 | CASSFWTAFYEQYF
TRBJ1-5 | TRBV7-8 | CASSGTEGGQPQHF
TRBJ1-6 | TRBV7-2 | CASTMRGDSFNSPLHF
TRBJ2-7 | TRBV18 | CASSPPLDRGHSEQYF
TRBJ2-3 | TRBV10-1 | CASSPGQGTDTQYF
TRBJ2-7 | TRBV27 | CASKPGDLYEQYF
TRBJ2-5 | TRBV5-6 | CASSWSGEETQYF
TRBJ2-2 | TRBV9 | CASSAGTSGATGELFF
TRBJ2-7 | TRBV30 | CAWSERDPLSRTPLYEQYF
TRBJ2-1 | TRBV6-1 | CASSEAGWTGDEQFF
TRBJ1-2 | TRBV5-1 | CASSKNGENYGYTF
TRBJ2-7 | TRBV11-2 | CASSFHTWGPYYEQYF
TRBJ2-3 | TRBV30 | CAYLGQGQVDTQYF
TRBJ2-3 | TRBV4-2 | CASSPGTSGGEADTQYF
TRBJ1-2 | TRBV25-1 | CASSDQRGGGYTF
TRBJ2-3 | TRBV5-1 | CASSPPILAGVTDTQYF
TRBJ1-3 | TRBV28 | CASTSLTEIDGNTIYF
TRBJ1-1 | TRBV2 | CASSDDIMNTEAFF
TRBJ2-7 | TRBV2 | CASSLTRDRFDEQYF
TRBJ1-2 | TRBV30 | CAWSAGIGGYTF
TRBJ2-2 | TRBV4-3 | CASSQLPDLGSSTGELFF
TRBJ2-5 | TRBV27 | CASSFISEETQYF
TRBJ1-1 | TRBV9 | CASSPFDRPMNTEAFF
TRBJ2-1 | TRBV5-4 | CASSLGRGGPYNEQFF
TRBJ1-1 | TRBV7-8 | CASSGGSGGFYEAFF
TRBJ1-1 | TRBV13 | CAGSSGTANTEAFF
TRBJ2-7 | TRBV5-1 | CASSPAGDSGEQYF
TRBJ2-7 | TRBV2 | CASKPTSGRAAVSEQYF
TRBJ1-2 | TRBV30 | CAWSSSGADYGYTF
TRBJ2-7 | TRBV13 | CASSSHLIYEQYF
TRBJ2-1 | TRBV6-1 | CASSEVGGASYNEQFF
TRBJ2-1 | TRBV6-5 | CASSYGTGTAEQFF
TRBJ1-5 | TRBV6-5 | CASSYGGPPQPQHF
TRBJ2-1 | TRBV7-2 | CASSSPPLAGGPHYNEQFF
TRBJ2-3 | TRBV2 | CASSGGSQGLQMYDTQYF
TRBJ2-5 | TRBV6-5 | CASSYSVGEETQYF
TRBJ2-7 | TRBV9 | CASSVGGTDYEQYF
TRBJ1-1 | TRBV11-2 | CASSLDSGSEAFF
TRBJ1-1 | TRBV6-5 | CASSYSIGMNTEAFF
TRBJ2-5 | TRBV27 | CASSPIAGLGETQYF
TRBJ2-3 | TRBV28 | CASSSFTSGTLSTDTQYF
TRBJ2-3 | TRBV30 | CAWSVLGGPTDTQYF
TRBJ1-2 | TRBV28 | CASSKHRDSRLGYTF